A selection of T cell receptor beta chains follows, all from one sample in a study of T cell responses to AZD1222 COVID-19 vaccine. Sequencing was performed with immunoSEQ multiplex PCR; in TCRdb, only in-frame clones are kept and a portion is missing. This table has 90,000 to 150,000 clones, roughly 88% appearing once. This specimen was peripheral blood, taken on day 0 of AZD1222 vaccination. These receptors came from an adult in good health. CDR3s include the opening cysteine and the closing phenylalanine or tryptophan. D genes are given only for firm matches. Clone size is not always given. Where it is, it says once, few, many or a class for expanded clones.

J gene,V gene,CDR3 length,D gene,clone size,CDR3 DNA,CDR3 protein
TRBJ2-7,TRBV28,13,.,.,TGTGCCAGCAGTTTCTGGGGGCCCTACGAGCAGTACTTC,CASSFWGPYEQYF
TRBJ2-2,TRBV7-6,16,TRBD2,.,TGTGCCAGCAGCTTAACGGCGGGGGGAAACACCGGGGAGCTGTTTTTT,CASSLTAGGNTGELFF
TRBJ1-5,TRBV5-4,16,TRBD1,.,TGTGCCAGCAGCTTTACGGGACAGGGTAGCAATCAGCCCCAGCATTTT,CASSFTGQGSNQPQHF
TRBJ1-1,TRBV5-1,16,TRBD1,.,TGCGCCAGCAGATCCCGGGACAGGGTATTCGGGAGTGAAGCTTTCTTT,CASRSRDRVFGSEAFF
TRBJ1-1,TRBV6-6,12,.,.,TGTGCCAGCAGTTACTCGATAACTGAAGCTTTCTTT,CASSYSITEAFF
TRBJ2-7,TRBV7-2,15,TRBD1,few,TGTGCCAGCAGCCTACGGACAGGGCTTACCTACGAGCAGTACTTC,CASSLRTGLTYEQYF
TRBJ1-5,TRBV6-5,13,.,.,TGTGCCAGCAGAACAGGATTCAATCAGCCCCAGCATTTT,CASRTGFNQPQHF
TRBJ1-4,TRBV30,13,.,.,TGTGCCTGGATTATGTCAGGAGGCGAAAAACTGTTTTTT,CAWIMSGGEKLFF
TRBJ2-2,TRBV2,17,.,.,TGTGCCAGCAGTGAAGCGGTGGACGGTAGGAACACCGGGGAGCTGTTTTTT,CASSEAVDGRNTGELFF
TRBJ2-1,TRBV6-4,15,.,.,TGTGCCAGCAGTGACGAACAGGGAGGTGGCGATGAGCAGTTCTTC,CASSDEQGGGDEQFF
TRBJ2-7,TRBV3-1/TRBV3-2,15,.,.,TGTGCCAGCAGCCAAGGGTTCGGGAGCTCCTACGAGCAGTACTTC,CASSQGFGSSYEQYF
TRBJ2-7,TRBV11-2,12,TRBD1,.,TGTGCCAGCAGCTTATTACAGGGGGAGCAGTACTTC,CASSLLQGEQYF
TRBJ1-1,TRBV10-3,14,.,.,TGTGCCATCACCCAAATTAGGGGTGGAACTGAAGCTTTCTTT,CAITQIRGGTEAFF
TRBJ2-7,TRBV18,14,.,.,TGTGCCAGCTCACTCGGGTGGTACCCTGGGGAGCAGTACTTC,CASSLGWYPGEQYF
TRBJ2-7,TRBV27,15,TRBD1,.,TGTGCCAGCAGTTCCTCCGGGACAGGGTTTTTCGAGCAGTACTTC,CASSSSGTGFFEQYF
TRBJ1-2,TRBV19,13,.,.,TGTGCCAGTAGTATTGGACGCGACTATGGCTACACCTTC,CASSIGRDYGYTF
TRBJ1-6,TRBV11-2,15,TRBD1,.,TGTGCCAGCAAAAGGACAGGGGCGGAAAATTCACCCCTCCACTTT,CASKRTGAENSPLHF
TRBJ1-2,TRBV28,13,.,few,TGTGCCAGCAGAGGGACCGCATCCTATGGCTACACCTTC,CASRGTASYGYTF
TRBJ1-2,TRBV20-1,15,.,.,TGCAGTGCTAGTCCTGGCCACCTTTTTGGCTATGGCTACACCTTC,CSASPGHLFGYGYTF
TRBJ2-1,TRBV6-2/TRBV6-3,15,.,.,TGTGCCAGCAGTCGAGGGAGGAAGACCTACAATGAGCAGTTCTTC,CASSRGRKTYNEQFF
TRBJ2-3,TRBV2,14,TRBD2,.,TGTGCCAGCAGTGAATCCTTAGCGGGGGATACGCAGTATTTT,CASSESLAGDTQYF
TRBJ2-2,TRBV19,15,TRBD2,few,TGTGCCAGTAGTATAGGGCTAGCGGGGGCCCGGGAGCTGTTTTTT,CASSIGLAGARELFF
TRBJ2-4,TRBV6-1,10,.,once,TGTGCCAGCAGTGAGGGGTTCGCGCACTTC,CASSEGFAHF
TRBJ1-1,TRBV27,13,.,.,TGTGCCAGCAGGAAACAGGGACCCACTGAAGCTTTCTTT,CASRKQGPTEAFF
TRBJ1-4,TRBV2,14,TRBD1,once,TGTGCCAGCTTGGGCGGGACAGGGCTTAAAAAACTGTTTTTT,CASLGGTGLKKLFF
TRBJ1-5,TRBV6-5,13,.,.,TGTGCCACCCGCTTCGATAGCAATCAGCCCCAGCATTTT,CATRFDSNQPQHF
TRBJ2-5,TRBV19,13,.,.,TGTGCCAGTAGTATGGCAGCATCGGAGACCCAGTACTTC,CASSMAASETQYF
TRBJ2-3,TRBV7-9,11,.,once,TGTGCCAGCAGGGAGACAGATACGCAGTATTTT,CASRETDTQYF
TRBJ2-7,TRBV29-1,12,TRBD1,once,TGCAGCGTCGGACAGGCTTCTTACGAGCAGTACTTC,CSVGQASYEQYF
TRBJ1-2,TRBV6-5,12,.,.,TGTGCCACCCGGGACGGCGCTGGAGGCTACACCTTC,CATRDGAGGYTF
TRBJ2-7,TRBV20-1,11,.,once,TGCAGTGCCACCCTGGGACCCGAGCAGTACTTC,CSATLGPEQYF
TRBJ2-7,TRBV11-3,14,.,.,TGTGCCAGCAGCTGGGGACGAGGATCCTACGAGCAGTACTTC,CASSWGRGSYEQYF
TRBJ1-1,TRBV7-3,14,.,.,TGTGCCAGCAGCTCCCAGACCGGAGGTGGTGAAGCTTTCTTT,CASSSQTGGGEAFF
TRBJ2-1,TRBV15,16,.,.,TGTGCCACCAGCAGAGTGAGGGAACAGGCCGGACCCGAGCAGTTCTTC,CATSRVREQAGPEQFF
TRBJ1-2,TRBV2,13,TRBD1,.,TGTGCCAGCAGAGACGACAGGGCGGGTGGCTACACCTTC,CASRDDRAGGYTF
TRBJ1-6,TRBV4-1,16,.,.,TGCGCCAGCAGCCCCTCAGGGAGCTCCTATAATTCACCCCTCCACTTT,CASSPSGSSYNSPLHF
TRBJ2-1,TRBV6-2/TRBV6-3,11,.,.,TGTGCCAGCAGTTACTCGGGTGAGCAGTTCTTC,CASSYSGEQFF
TRBJ1-6,TRBV10-3,14,.,.,TGTGCCATCAGTGAGGGGGCTGATAATTCACCCCTCCACTTT,CAISEGADNSPLHF
TRBJ1-5,TRBV27,14,.,.,TGTGCCAGCAGTCCTCGTTGGGCGGGCCAGCCCCAGCATTTT,CASSPRWAGQPQHF